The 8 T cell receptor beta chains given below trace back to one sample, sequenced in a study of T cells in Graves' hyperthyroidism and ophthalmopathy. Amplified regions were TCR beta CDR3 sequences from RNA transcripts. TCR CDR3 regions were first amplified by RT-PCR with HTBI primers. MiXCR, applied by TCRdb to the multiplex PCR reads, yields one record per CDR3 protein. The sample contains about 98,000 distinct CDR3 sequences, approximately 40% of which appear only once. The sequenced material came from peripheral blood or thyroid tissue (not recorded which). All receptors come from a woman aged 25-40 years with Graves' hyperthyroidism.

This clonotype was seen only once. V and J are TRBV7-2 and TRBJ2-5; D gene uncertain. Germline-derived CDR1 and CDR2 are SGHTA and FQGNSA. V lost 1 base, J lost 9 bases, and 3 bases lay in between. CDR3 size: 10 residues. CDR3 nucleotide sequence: TGTGCCAGCAGCTTAGTCCCCCAGTACTTC. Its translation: CASSLVPQYF. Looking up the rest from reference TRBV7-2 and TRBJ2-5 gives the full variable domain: GAGVSQSPSNKVTEKGKDVELRCDPISGHTALYWYRQSLGQGLEFLIYFQGNSAPDKSGLPSDRFSAERTGGSVSTLTIQRTQQEDSAVYLCASSLVPQYFGPGTRLLVL.

The CDR3: CASSQEGSTTEAFF. Here the CDR3 DNA reads TGTGCCAGCAGCCAAGAAGGGTCGACCACTGAAGCTTTCTTT. The gene calls are TRBV4-2 and TRBJ1-1; D gene ambiguous. Trimming took off 0 bases at V and 4 bases at J, with 9 bases between the two ends. Germline CDR1 LGHNA, CDR2 YNFKEQ. The CDR3 loop spans 14 amino acids.

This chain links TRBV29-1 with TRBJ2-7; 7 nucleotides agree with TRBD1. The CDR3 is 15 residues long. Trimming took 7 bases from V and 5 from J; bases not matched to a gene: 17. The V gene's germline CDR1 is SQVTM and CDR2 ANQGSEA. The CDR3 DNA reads TGCAGCGGTGCCCTAGGGGGCGGCGATGAGGACGAGCAGTACTTC. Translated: CSGALGGGDEDEQYF.

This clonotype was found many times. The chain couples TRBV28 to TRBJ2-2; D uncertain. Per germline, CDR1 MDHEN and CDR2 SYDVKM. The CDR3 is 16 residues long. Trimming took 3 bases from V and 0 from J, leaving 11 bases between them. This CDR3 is CASSFRQMPNTGELFF. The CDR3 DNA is TGTGCCAGCAGTTTCCGGCAAATGCCGAACACCGGGGAGCTGTTTTTT.

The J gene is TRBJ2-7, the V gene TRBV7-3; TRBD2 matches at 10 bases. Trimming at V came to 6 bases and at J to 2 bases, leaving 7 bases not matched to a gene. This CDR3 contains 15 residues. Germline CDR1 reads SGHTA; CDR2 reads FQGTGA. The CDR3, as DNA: TGTGCCAGCAGTATAGGACTAGCGGCAACCTACGAGCAGTACTTC. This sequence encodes CASSIGLAATYEQYF.

CDR3 region: CASTLGVAGTETQYF. In DNA form, the CDR3 reads TGTGCCAGCACCCTGGGGGTAGCGGGTACTGAGACCCAGTACTTC. The chain joins TRBV7-2 to TRBJ2-5; 7 nucleotides agree with TRBD2. This CDR3 contains 15 residues. V gave up 7 bases and J gave up 5 bases; unmatched junction bases: 13. In germline, CDR1 is SGHTA, CDR2 FQGNSA.

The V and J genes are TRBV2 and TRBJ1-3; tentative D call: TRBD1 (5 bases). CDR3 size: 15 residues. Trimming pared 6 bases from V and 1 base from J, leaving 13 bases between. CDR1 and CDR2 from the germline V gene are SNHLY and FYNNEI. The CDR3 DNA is TGTGCCAGCAGGGCCGGACATAATTCTGGAAACACCATATATTTT. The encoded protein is CASRAGHNSGNTIYF.

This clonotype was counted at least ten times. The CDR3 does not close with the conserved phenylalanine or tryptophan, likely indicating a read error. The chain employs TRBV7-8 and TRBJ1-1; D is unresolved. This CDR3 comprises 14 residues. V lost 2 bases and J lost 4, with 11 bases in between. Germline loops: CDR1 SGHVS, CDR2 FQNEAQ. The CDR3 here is CASSLLGFGTEAFS. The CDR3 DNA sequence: TGTGCCAGCAGCTTACTCGGTTTTGGCACTGAAGCTTTCTCT.